The T cell receptor (beta chain) under discussion was sequenced for a study of T cell repertoires in aging, cancer and after chemotherapy. About the study: Paired samples before and after chemotherapy came from chronic lymphocytic leukemia patients on fludarabine- or bendamustine-based regimens.

Peripheral blood genomic DNA, not sorted cells or RNA, was the template. This clonotype is termed medium-sized. A mixed TRB-A/B primer pool amplified rearranged TRB by multiplex touch-down PCR. TCRdb recomputed calls from the multiplex PCR reads with MiXCR, one row per CDR3 protein. The sample lists 720 or so distinct CDR3 sequences; about a fifth were seen once. The CDR3 runs 17 residues. The germline V gene has CDR1 LGHNA and CDR2 YNFKEQ. V was cut by 1 base and J by 4 bases, with 18 bases left in between. The gene calls are TRBV4-2 and TRBJ2-3; D gene ambiguous. Sample: blood. The receptor was isolated from a human donor with a blood cancer. The CDR3 bases are TGTGCCAGCAGCCAAGGGCTTAGGAATGCTCGTGCAGATACGCAGTATTTT. Protein: CASSQGLRNARADTQYF.